This T cell receptor beta chain was documented in a study of OX40 agonist ivuxolimab in advanced cancers. In germline, CDR1 is LNHDA, CDR2 SQIVND (reference sequence). The CDR3 is 15 residues long. Germline trimming cut 0 bases from V and 6 bases from J; bases unmatched to any gene: 5. Assay: immunoSEQ multiplex PCR; the TCRdb copy retains only in-frame clones and omits some. The profile shows about 50,000 clones, approximately 88% of them singletons. The source is an adult with an advanced solid tumor such as melanoma, head and neck, liver or kidney cancer. The specimen comprised CD4+ or CD8+ T cells sorted from blood, sampled in a trial of the OX40 agonist ivuxolimab. V is TRBV19 and J is TRBJ1-5; 7 positions match TRBD1. CDR3 sequence reads: CASSIDHDRVQPQHF. The CDR3 nucleotides read TGTGCCAGTAGTATAGATCACGACAGGGTTCAGCCCCAGCATTTT.